This is a list of T cell receptor beta chains from one sample in a study of vaccination effects on CD4 cells after COVID-19. The data were produced by immunoSEQ multiplex PCR, yet TCRdb's version contains in-frame clones alone and is incomplete. The repertoire has some 10,000 clones, about 76% of them found once; the top ten carry less than 14%. These receptors' antigens are unknown. The sequencing here drew on CD4+ T cells from PBMCs cultured without peptide, taken after COVID-19 vaccination. The origin of the receptors is a human donor who received a COVID-19 vaccine. Each CDR3 is given with its conserved first and last residue. Each record gives: clone size, V gene, J gene, CDR3 protein. Some rows mark clone size as missing; the rest say once, few, many or name a class of expanded clone.

>few|TRBV19|TRBJ1-2
CASSIVSVTNYGYTF
>.|TRBV10-3|TRBJ1-3
CAISGPRTVGNTIYF
>few|TRBV7-9|TRBJ2-3
CASSLVAAIGIDTQYF
>.|TRBV5-1|TRBJ1-3
CASSLTGSGNTIYF
>few|TRBV9|TRBJ2-7
CASSVAGSPYEQYF
>.|TRBV2|TRBJ2-7
CASSEEDTYRLHGRHSYEQYF
>few|TRBV5-1|TRBJ1-4
CASQDQPGEKLFF
>.|TRBV15|TRBJ2-7
CATSRGTPRRAYEQYF
>.|TRBV19|TRBJ1-6
CASRGPGQGLLYNSPLHF
>.|TRBV7-9|TRBJ1-5
CASSSGGNSNQPQHF
>.|TRBV11-2|TRBJ2-7
CASSSKEAYEQYF
>.|TRBV3-1/TRBV3-2|TRBJ2-7
CASSQDPGGAYEQYF
>.|TRBV28|TRBJ2-7
CASSIDQGAREQYF
>.|TRBV3-1/TRBV3-2|TRBJ1-6
CASSQGYSPLHF
>.|TRBV18|TRBJ1-1
CASSTERVSAFF
>few|TRBV6-4|TRBJ2-2
CASSGTANTGELFF
>.|TRBV7-8|TRBJ1-1
CASSFTDNTEAFF
>.|TRBV28|TRBJ2-7
CASSLSSRQGRDEQYF
>.|TRBV28|TRBJ2-5
CASSLGGLGETQYF
>.|TRBV5-4|TRBJ1-1
CASNSFSRNTEAFF
>once|TRBV5-1|TRBJ2-4
CASSRRGGAENIQYF
>.|TRBV11-2|TRBJ1-1
CASSLGQGSTEAFF
>few|TRBV3-1/TRBV3-2|TRBJ1-6
CASSQVGQSYSPLHF
>.|TRBV30|TRBJ1-6
CAWSRDRGGNSPLHF
>.|TRBV7-8|TRBJ1-2
CASSSITGVGYTF
>once|TRBV12-3/TRBV12-4|TRBJ1-1
CASTVPPGEAFF
>.|TRBV6-5|TRBJ2-2
CASSSPRGNTGELFF
>few|TRBV29-1|TRBJ2-7
CSVQDGTYEQYF
>once|TRBV7-3|TRBJ2-1
CASSLRASGGAGEQFF
>once|TRBV6-1|TRBJ1-2
CASSDVHEVRTIYGYTF
>.|TRBV10-3|TRBJ1-1
CAIRNGDGRAFF
>few|TRBV25-1|TRBJ1-5
CASRQTGDSNQPQHF
>.|TRBV9|TRBJ1-2
CASRGGRNYGYTF
>.|TRBV2|TRBJ1-1
CASSEGRLNTEAFF
>.|TRBV4-1|TRBJ1-5
CASSHEDSKNQPQHF
>.|TRBV6-2/TRBV6-3|TRBJ1-2
CASSNTGTGQNGYTF
>.|TRBV9|TRBJ2-5
CASSVGIKQETQYF
>.|TRBV7-8|TRBJ2-1
CASRRERRGVGRNEQFF
>.|TRBV19|TRBJ1-3
CASTRGAHSGNTIYF
>once|TRBV11-2|TRBJ1-1
CASSWDRRRNTEAFF
>.|TRBV27|TRBJ1-1
CASSLGAKMNTEAFF
>.|TRBV7-9|TRBJ2-2
CASSPRTSGGNTGELFF
>.|TRBV19|TRBJ2-1
CASSTGQGSYNEQFF
>.|TRBV7-2|TRBJ1-2
CASSYGTSTGGYGYTF
>.|TRBV3-1/TRBV3-2|TRBJ2-3
CASSYRFPVMQDTQYF
>few|TRBV29-1|TRBJ1-4
CSGKTGSTNEKLFF
>once|TRBV15|TRBJ2-7
CATSRELPGQYYEQYF
>once|TRBV7-8|TRBJ1-6
CASRFNPGQGNSPLHF
>.|TRBV5-4|TRBJ2-3
CASSSGRGRVTDTQYF
>once|TRBV6-5|TRBJ1-2
CASSYSGGGYTF
>.|TRBV2|TRBJ2-6
CASRVGQGWPGANVLTF
>.|TRBV5-4|TRBJ2-7
CASSLGGLLYEQYF
>.|TRBV9|TRBJ1-1
CASSDPRGSEAFF
>.|TRBV7-9|TRBJ1-4
CASSLAAWAGGGGEKLFF
>few|TRBV28|TRBJ1-4
CASSLGVIATNEKLFF
>.|TRBV19|TRBJ2-4
CASSISPSRLAKNIQYF
>.|TRBV9|TRBJ2-1
CASSGGGGLNSYNEQFF
>once|TRBV3-1/TRBV3-2|TRBJ2-1
CASSYAGGSMNEQFF